Listed below are T cell receptor beta chains from one sample, sequenced in a study of identical twins. TCRdb recomputed calls from the 5' RACE reads with MiXCR, one row per CDR3 protein. The table includes some 600,000 distinct CDR3 sequences, just over 7% detected once. The same sample was also studied in work on yellow fever vaccine responses in identical twins.

The specimen sequenced was PBMCs. The receptors derive from a woman aged 18-29 years in good health. CDR3s leave out the opening cysteine and the closing phenylalanine or tryptophan. Fields, in order: J gene, V gene, clone size, D gene, CDR3 protein. D genes are given only for firm matches. Part of the rows lack a size; the others show once, few, many or a class for expanded clones.

j_call: TRBJ2-3; v_call: TRBV21-1; clone_size: .; d_call: .; cdr3_aa: ASSKVLAGGCTDTQY
j_call: TRBJ2-1; v_call: TRBV7-9; clone_size: many; d_call: .; cdr3_aa: ASRQPSTPSSYNEQF
j_call: TRBJ2-1; v_call: TRBV5-1; clone_size: many; d_call: .; cdr3_aa: ASSRDTPNEQF
j_call: TRBJ2-7; v_call: TRBV3-1; clone_size: few; d_call: .; cdr3_aa: ASSRLRVGGNEQY
j_call: TRBJ1-5; v_call: TRBV7-9; clone_size: .; d_call: .; cdr3_aa: ASSSTTDNQPQH
j_call: TRBJ2-3; v_call: TRBV20-1; clone_size: many; d_call: .; cdr3_aa: SARSPDNTDTQY
j_call: TRBJ2-7; v_call: TRBV6-5; clone_size: few; d_call: TRBD2; cdr3_aa: ASSYSLGREFYEQY
j_call: TRBJ2-3; v_call: TRBV7-2; clone_size: .; d_call: .; cdr3_aa: ASSFGTPPDTQY
j_call: TRBJ2-1; v_call: TRBV12-3/TRBV12-4; clone_size: .; d_call: .; cdr3_aa: ASSRKGSKNNEQF
j_call: TRBJ1-2; v_call: TRBV6-1; clone_size: many; d_call: TRBD1; cdr3_aa: ASRIGGQENYGYT
j_call: TRBJ1-1; v_call: TRBV5-1; clone_size: many; d_call: .; cdr3_aa: ASSLSTSVDTEAF
j_call: TRBJ2-2; v_call: TRBV5-1; clone_size: many; d_call: TRBD2; cdr3_aa: ASSFGTSLYTGELF
j_call: TRBJ2-6; v_call: TRBV5-1; clone_size: many; d_call: TRBD1; cdr3_aa: ASRTGYGANVLT
j_call: TRBJ2-3; v_call: TRBV24-1; clone_size: few; d_call: .; cdr3_aa: ATSDPTGPADTQY
j_call: TRBJ2-5; v_call: TRBV25-1; clone_size: few; d_call: .; cdr3_aa: ASSVDRLQETQY
j_call: TRBJ2-7; v_call: TRBV5-6; clone_size: .; d_call: TRBD2; cdr3_aa: ASSSPGLAFYEQY
j_call: TRBJ2-7; v_call: TRBV28; clone_size: .; d_call: TRBD2; cdr3_aa: ASSAPGPGTSGRASREQY
j_call: TRBJ2-1; v_call: TRBV7-9; clone_size: .; d_call: .; cdr3_aa: ASSPKQRESNEQF
j_call: TRBJ1-6; v_call: TRBV6-1; clone_size: .; d_call: .; cdr3_aa: ASVGQLGGFNSPLH
j_call: TRBJ2-2; v_call: TRBV27; clone_size: few; d_call: TRBD1; cdr3_aa: ASSRGDRDTGELF
j_call: TRBJ2-6; v_call: TRBV18; clone_size: few; d_call: .; cdr3_aa: ASSPSMAGANVLT
j_call: TRBJ2-7; v_call: TRBV5-6; clone_size: .; d_call: TRBD1; cdr3_aa: ASSPPDRGHQY
j_call: TRBJ2-1; v_call: TRBV10-3; clone_size: few; d_call: TRBD2; cdr3_aa: AISDLSGSSYNEQF
j_call: TRBJ2-3; v_call: TRBV11-2; clone_size: .; d_call: .; cdr3_aa: ASRLSGVSTDTQY
j_call: TRBJ2-3; v_call: TRBV6-1; clone_size: few; d_call: TRBD1; cdr3_aa: ASRRTGRTDTQY
j_call: TRBJ2-2; v_call: TRBV5-1; clone_size: few; d_call: TRBD2; cdr3_aa: ASCGGLTGELF
j_call: TRBJ2-7; v_call: TRBV5-1; clone_size: many; d_call: TRBD1; cdr3_aa: ASSLGSGGVYEQY
j_call: TRBJ2-1; v_call: TRBV12-3/TRBV12-4; clone_size: .; d_call: TRBD2; cdr3_aa: ASSQGLAGGGEQF
j_call: TRBJ2-7; v_call: TRBV7-9; clone_size: many; d_call: .; cdr3_aa: ASSLTGNTYEQY
j_call: TRBJ1-1; v_call: TRBV5-6; clone_size: few; d_call: .; cdr3_aa: ASSLVEGKPAF
j_call: TRBJ2-5; v_call: TRBV11-3; clone_size: .; d_call: TRBD2; cdr3_aa: ASRTSGKTQY
j_call: TRBJ2-5; v_call: TRBV3-1; clone_size: .; d_call: .; cdr3_aa: ASSQDLSGVGETQY